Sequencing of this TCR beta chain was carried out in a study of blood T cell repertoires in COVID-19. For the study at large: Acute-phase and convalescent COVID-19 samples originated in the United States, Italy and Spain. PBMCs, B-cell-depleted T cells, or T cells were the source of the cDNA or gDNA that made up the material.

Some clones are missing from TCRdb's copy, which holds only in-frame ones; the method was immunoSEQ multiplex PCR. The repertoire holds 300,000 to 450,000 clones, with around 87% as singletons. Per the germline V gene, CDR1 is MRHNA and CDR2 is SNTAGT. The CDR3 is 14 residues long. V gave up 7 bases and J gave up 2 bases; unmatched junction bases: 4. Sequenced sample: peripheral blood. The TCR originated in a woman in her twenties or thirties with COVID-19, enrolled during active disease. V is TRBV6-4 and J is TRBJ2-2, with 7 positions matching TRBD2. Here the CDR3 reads CASKRLANTGELFF. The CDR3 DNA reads TGTGCCAGCAAGAGACTAGCAAACACCGGGGAGCTGTTTTTT.